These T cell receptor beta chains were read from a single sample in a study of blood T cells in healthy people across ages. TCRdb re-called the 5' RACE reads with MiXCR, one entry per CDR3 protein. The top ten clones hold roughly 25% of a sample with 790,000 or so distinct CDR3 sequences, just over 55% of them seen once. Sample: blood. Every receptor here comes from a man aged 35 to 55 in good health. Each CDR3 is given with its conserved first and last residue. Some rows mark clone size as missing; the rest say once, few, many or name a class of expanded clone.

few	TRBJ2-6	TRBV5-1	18	CASTGLGRAISGANVLTF
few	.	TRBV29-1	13	CSVAQGAVNEQYF
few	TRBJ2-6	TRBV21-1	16	CASSGRRSSGANVLTF
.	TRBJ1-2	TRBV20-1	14	CSAPVRTGWEGYTF
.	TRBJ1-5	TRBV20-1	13	CSAIGDSNQPQHF
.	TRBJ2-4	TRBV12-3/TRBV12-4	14	CASTYGGTKNIQYF
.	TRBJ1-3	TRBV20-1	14	CSARPGQGMDTIYF
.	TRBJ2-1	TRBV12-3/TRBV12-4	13	CASRDRLSNEQFF
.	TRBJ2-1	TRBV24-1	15	CAISDADRIRNEQFF
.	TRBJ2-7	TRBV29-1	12	CSVVTSGIEQYF
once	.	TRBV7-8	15	CASSLSDSLSYEQYF
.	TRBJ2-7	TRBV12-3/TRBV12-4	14	CASSLGGQWNEQYF
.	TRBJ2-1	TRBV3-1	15	CASSQVAGVINEQFF
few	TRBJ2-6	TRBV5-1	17	CASRSGLAVSGANVLTF
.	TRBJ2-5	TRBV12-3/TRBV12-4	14	CASRTRLAGETQYF
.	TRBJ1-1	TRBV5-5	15	CASSLQGSSGTEAFF
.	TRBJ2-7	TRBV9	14	CASSVGRAGYEQYF
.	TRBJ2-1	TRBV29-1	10	CSVSGNEQFF
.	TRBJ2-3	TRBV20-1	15	CSALKGGRSTDTQYF
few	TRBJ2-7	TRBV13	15	CASSSLGQGIYEQYF
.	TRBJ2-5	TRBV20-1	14	CSARGGGQLETQYF
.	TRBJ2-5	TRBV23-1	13	CASSQQAQFEQYF
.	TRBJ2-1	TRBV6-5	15	CASLAGGSGYNEQFF
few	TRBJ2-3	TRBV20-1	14	CSGATSGGTDTQYF
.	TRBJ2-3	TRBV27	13	CASSSTRDGTQYF
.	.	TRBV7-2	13	CASSLAFPHEQYF
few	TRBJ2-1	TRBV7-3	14	CASSFKTSGNEQFF
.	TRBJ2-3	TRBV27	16	CASSFLAGDLTDTQYF
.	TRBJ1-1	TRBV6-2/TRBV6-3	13	CASSYGGLTEAFF
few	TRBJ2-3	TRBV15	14	CATSRVKSTDTQYF
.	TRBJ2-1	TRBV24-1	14	CATGTSGSYNEQFF
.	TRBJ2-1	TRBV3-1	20	CASSQETGEKMTHRDYEQFF
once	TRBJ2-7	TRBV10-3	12	CAISVASYEQYF
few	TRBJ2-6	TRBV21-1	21	CASSKGFGRGVVVSGANVLTF
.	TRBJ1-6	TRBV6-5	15	CASSKTGGGNSPLHF
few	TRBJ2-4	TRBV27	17	CASSLSFRGAGKNIQYF
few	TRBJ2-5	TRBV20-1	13	CSAPHSGQETQYF
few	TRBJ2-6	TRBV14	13	CASSHTGANVLTF
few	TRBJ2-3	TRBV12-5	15	CASVQLAGASDTQYF
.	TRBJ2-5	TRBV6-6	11	CASTQGATQYF
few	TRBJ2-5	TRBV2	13	CASRAGHQETQYF
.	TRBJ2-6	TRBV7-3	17	CASSLLGTGLGANVLTF
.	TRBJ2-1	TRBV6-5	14	CASRVQGTYNEQFF
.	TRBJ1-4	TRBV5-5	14	CASSLVLDGGELFF
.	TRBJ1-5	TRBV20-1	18	CSAPSEDTAIGASQPQHF
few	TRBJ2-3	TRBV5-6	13	CASEGDRVDTQYF
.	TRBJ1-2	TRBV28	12	CAGRKSLLVYTF
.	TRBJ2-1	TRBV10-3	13	CAISVLAENEQFF
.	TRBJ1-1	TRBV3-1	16	CASSPPVGQTNTEAFF
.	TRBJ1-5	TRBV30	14	CACHPGQGNQPQHF
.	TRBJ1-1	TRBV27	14	CASSLSGFNTEAFF
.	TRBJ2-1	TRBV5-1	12	CASSLQGGEQFF
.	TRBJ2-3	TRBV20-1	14	CSARGGWGTDTQYF
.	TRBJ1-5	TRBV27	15	CASSFRGRVSQPQHF
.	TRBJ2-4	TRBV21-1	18	CASSKLYRDSLAKNIQYF
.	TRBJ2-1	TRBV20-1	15	CSARGASGVNNEQFF